This is a list of T cell receptor beta chains from one sample in a study of early T cells in non-severe SARS-CoV-2 infection. TCRdb called the 5' RACE reads again in MiXCR, with one record for every CDR3 protein. Here the sample spans approximately 76,000 distinct CDR3 sequences, over 11% being singletons. Specimen: whole blood. The receptors originated from an adult who was a healthcare worker with PCR-confirmed SARS-CoV-2 infection or an uninfected control (not recorded which). Each CDR3 is given with its conserved first and last residue. Fields, in order: clone size, J gene, D gene, V gene, CDR3 protein, CDR3 DNA. A D gene is named only where the DNA matches it firmly. The size entry is marked missing in some rows and otherwise reads once, few, many or a size class.

size: few
J: TRBJ2-7
D: -
V: TRBV7-9
CDR3: CASSLVATRYEQYF
DNA: TGTGCCAGCAGCTTAGTGGCAACCCGGTACGAGCAGTACTTC

size: many
J: TRBJ1-4
D: -
V: TRBV28
CDR3: CASSEGPTNEKLFF
DNA: TGTGCCAGCAGTGAGGGGCCAACTAATGAAAAACTGTTTTTT

size: few
J: TRBJ1-2
D: -
V: TRBV5-3
CDR3: CARSLGQGKIYTF
DNA: TGTGCCAGAAGCTTGGGCCAGGGGAAGATCTACACCTTC

size: many
J: TRBJ2-3
D: -
V: TRBV7-9
CDR3: CASTHTDTQYF
DNA: TGTGCCAGCACCCACACAGATACGCAGTATTTT

size: -
J: TRBJ2-6
D: -
V: TRBV19
CDR3: CASTPPGAGANVLTF
DNA: TGTGCCAGTACCCCTCCTGGCGCTGGGGCCAACGTCCTGACTTTC

size: many
J: TRBJ2-7
D: TRBD1
V: TRBV11-2
CDR3: CASSQWDRGAEQYF
DNA: TGTGCCAGCAGCCAGTGGGACAGGGGCGCGGAGCAGTACTTC

size: -
J: TRBJ2-1
D: -
V: TRBV20-1
CDR3: CSALTPGLNEQFF
DNA: TGCAGTGCTCTCACACCGGGACTCAATGAGCAGTTCTTC

size: many
J: TRBJ2-3
D: -
V: TRBV20-1
CDR3: CSARETAPIGDTQYF
DNA: TGCAGTGCTAGAGAAACAGCTCCTATCGGTGATACGCAGTATTTT

size: many
J: TRBJ2-2
D: -
V: TRBV7-8
CDR3: CASSDLATAFDTGELFF
DNA: TGTGCCAGCAGCGACCTAGCGACAGCGTTCGACACCGGGGAGCTGTTTTTT

size: few
J: TRBJ2-7
D: -
V: TRBV13
CDR3: CASSRGQGISSYEQYF
DNA: TGTGCCAGCAGCCGGGGGCAGGGGATTAGCTCCTACGAGCAGTACTTC

size: many
J: TRBJ1-2
D: -
V: TRBV30
CDR3: CAWSPTGTYGYTF
DNA: TGTGCCTGGAGCCCGACCGGGACATATGGCTACACCTTC

size: -
J: TRBJ2-1
D: -
V: TRBV2
CDR3: CASSIQANEQFF
DNA: TGTGCCAGCAGTATACAGGCCAATGAGCAGTTCTTC

size: many
J: TRBJ1-2
D: TRBD1
V: TRBV7-3
CDR3: CASSAQGNGYGYTF
DNA: TGTGCCAGCAGCGCACAGGGGAACGGCTATGGCTACACCTTC

size: -
J: TRBJ2-3
D: TRBD2
V: TRBV18
CDR3: CASSPKGAGGPTDTQYF
DNA: TGTGCCAGCTCACCCAAAGGAGCGGGGGGCCCCACAGATACGCAGTATTTT

size: many
J: TRBJ2-2
D: -
V: TRBV20-1
CDR3: CSARDRGGNTGELFF
DNA: TGCAGTGCTAGAGATCGGGGCGGGAACACCGGGGAGCTGTTTTTT

size: -
J: TRBJ1-3
D: TRBD1
V: TRBV11-3
CDR3: CASSPGQGPGNTIYF
DNA: TGTGCCAGCAGCCCGGGACAGGGACCTGGAAACACCATATATTTT

size: few
J: TRBJ2-7
D: TRBD2
V: TRBV18
CDR3: CASSTTSGGPKLSYEQYF
DNA: TGTGCCAGCTCAACGACTAGCGGGGGCCCTAAATTATCCTACGAGCAGTACTTC

size: few
J: TRBJ1-2
D: TRBD1
V: TRBV11-2
CDR3: CASSLEDRGDGYTF
DNA: TGTGCCAGCAGCTTAGAAGACAGGGGGGATGGCTACACCTTC

size: -
J: TRBJ2-6
D: -
V: TRBV11-2
CDR3: CASSSQGVGGANVLTF
DNA: TGTGCCAGCAGCTCTCAAGGGGTCGGCGGGGCCAACGTCCTGACTTTC

size: -
J: TRBJ1-1
D: -
V: TRBV20-1
CDR3: CSARETDKAEAFF
DNA: TGCAGTGCTAGGGAGACAGATAAGGCTGAAGCTTTCTTT

size: -
J: TRBJ2-1
D: TRBD1
V: TRBV28
CDR3: CASGTGGNEQFF
DNA: TGTGCCAGCGGGACAGGGGGCAATGAGCAGTTCTTC

size: -
J: TRBJ2-3
D: -
V: TRBV7-8
CDR3: CASSLRWHTDTQYF
DNA: TGTGCCAGCAGCTTACGCTGGCACACAGATACGCAGTATTTT

size: -
J: TRBJ2-1
D: -
V: TRBV7-2
CDR3: CASSFDKSSYNEQFF
DNA: TGTGCCAGCAGCTTCGACAAGAGCTCCTACAATGAGCAGTTCTTC

size: few
J: TRBJ2-2
D: -
V: TRBV11-2
CDR3: CASGWAGGTGELFF
DNA: TGTGCCAGCGGGTGGGCCGGCGGCACCGGGGAGCTGTTTTTT

size: -
J: TRBJ2-1
D: -
V: TRBV7-2
CDR3: CASSPTQEQFF
DNA: TGTGCCAGCAGCCCTACACAGGAGCAGTTCTTC

size: -
J: TRBJ2-3
D: -
V: TRBV18
CDR3: CASSPRAASTDTQYF
DNA: TGTGCCAGCTCACCAAGGGCAGCTAGCACAGATACGCAGTATTTT

size: few
J: TRBJ1-3
D: -
V: TRBV20-1
CDR3: CSARAGSSSGNTIYF
DNA: TGCAGTGCTAGAGCAGGTTCGAGCTCTGGAAACACCATATATTTT

size: few
J: TRBJ2-1
D: TRBD2
V: TRBV29-1
CDR3: CSFRTSGQTYNEQFF
DNA: TGCAGCTTCAGGACTAGCGGGCAAACCTACAATGAGCAGTTCTTC

size: -
J: TRBJ1-2
D: -
V: TRBV4-1
CDR3: CASGVGYSYGYTF
DNA: TGCGCCAGCGGGGTGGGATACAGCTATGGCTACACCTTC